The table lists the clone carrying this T cell receptor beta chain with a count of one. Its antigen is not identified. Sequencing used immunoSEQ multiplex PCR; TCRdb keeps in-frame clones, though not all of them. This table has around 500,000 clones, roughly 80% appearing once. The data belong to a study of shared clonotypes between healthy human individuals. Findings of the study overall: Investigators expected sequencing depth to affect clonotype sharing among donors.

This CDR3 comprises 13 residues. Germline-derived CDR1 and CDR2 are SGDLS and YYNGEE. The V segment lost 4 bases and the J segment 7 bases; nucleotides outside the gene matches: 6. This chain connects TRBV9 to TRBJ1-2, with TRBD1 matching 8 bases. The specimen was PBMCs. The sequence was collected from a woman aged 40 to 50 in good health. Some clones in this sample may be carry-over from other donors' samples. CDR3 nucleotide sequence: TGTGCCAGCAGCTCGGGGACAGGTCGTGGCTACACCTTC. Residues: CASSSGTGRGYTF.